This T cell receptor beta chain was retrieved from a study of identifying expanded T cells in peripheral blood. Germline V lookup: CDR1 SQVTM, CDR2 ANQGSEA. There are 14 residues in the CDR3. V was pared by 6 bases and J by 0 bases, with 14 bases between. Within the sample, this clone is medium-sized. Using immunoSEQ multiplex PCR, the repertoire was profiled, and TCRdb retains in-frame clones only, with some absent. The table lists approximately 140,000 clones, around 88% of them singletons. The TCR comes from a person between 18 and 75 years old in good health. Specimen: blood. The chain combines TRBV29-1 with TRBJ1-2, with D possibly matching TRBD1 (5 bases). Here the CDR3 DNA reads TGCAGCGTCGTTGGGACGGATTCTAACTATGGCTACACCTTC. Protein product: CSVVGTDSNYGYTF.